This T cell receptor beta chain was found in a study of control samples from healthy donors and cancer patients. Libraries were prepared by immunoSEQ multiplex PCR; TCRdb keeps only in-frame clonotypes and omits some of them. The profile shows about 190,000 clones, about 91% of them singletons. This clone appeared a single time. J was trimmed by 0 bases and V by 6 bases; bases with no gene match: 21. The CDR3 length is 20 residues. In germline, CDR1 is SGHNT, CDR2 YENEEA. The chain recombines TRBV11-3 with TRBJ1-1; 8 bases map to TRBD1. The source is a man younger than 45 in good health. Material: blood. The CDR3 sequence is CASSSPYVPYRGFMNTEAFF. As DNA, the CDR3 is TGTGCCAGCAGTTCCCCGTACGTCCCCTACAGGGGGTTTATGAACACTGAAGCTTTCTTT. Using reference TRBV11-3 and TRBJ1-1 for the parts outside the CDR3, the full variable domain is EAGVVQSPRYKIIEKKQPVAFWCNPISGHNTLYWYLQNLGQGPELLIRYENEEAVDDSQLPKDRFSAERLKGVDSTLKIQPAELGDSAVYLCASSSPYVPYRGFMNTEAFFGQGTRLTVV.